This entry describes one T cell receptor (beta chain). Its antigen is as yet unknown. The repertoire was sequenced with immunoSEQ multiplex PCR; TCRdb's copy has only in-frame clones and lacks some. Here the sample spans approximately 500,000 clones, 79% being singletons. Among the donors, all were Caucasian adults who lived in Nashville, Tennessee. When samples were unsorted, roughly 81 million PBMCs were used for genomic DNA. These data are taken from a study of shared clonotypes between healthy human individuals. Study-wide context: The donor group consisted of a couple of women and a few men, aged 18 to 49. Whole-study results and caveats: Clonotype sharing among donors was expected to depend on sequencing depth.

Germline V lookup: CDR1 SEHNR, CDR2 FQNEAQ (reference sequence). This CDR3 comprises 15 residues. With V trimmed by 6 bases and J by 5 bases, 8 bases remained unmatched. The clonotype comes from a woman aged 35 to 49 in good health. Some clones in this sample may be carry-over from other donors' samples. The chain employs TRBV7-9 and TRBJ1-5; 9 nucleotides align to TRBD1. Sequenced material: PBMCs. The CDR3 DNA sequence: TGTGCCAGCAGTCGGACAGGGGCTAGGGATCAGCCCCAGCATTTT. It specifies CASSRTGARDQPQHF.